This TCR beta chain was recorded in a study of vaccination effects on CD4 cells after COVID-19. The V gene lost 3 bases and the J gene lost 4 bases, with 10 bases spanning the gap. The CDR3 length is 14 residues. From germline, CDR1 is SGHRS and CDR2 YFSETQ. Note on this clone: Its matching antigen is unknown.

Here immunoSEQ multiplex PCR was the method, and the copy in TCRdb shows in-frame clones only, minus some. The top ten clones hold around 2.4% of a sample with fewer than 85,000 clones, 70% to 85% of them seen once. Following 10 days of culture, CD4+ T cells were isolated. Of the BNT162b2 and mRNA-1273 vaccines, participants received two doses of one or the other. The chain combines TRBV5-1 with TRBJ2-2; a weak D match, TRBD2 (5 bases). The specimen was CD4+ T cells from PBMCs cultured without peptide, collected after COVID-19 vaccination. The TCR originated in a human donor who received a COVID-19 vaccine. CDR3 sequence: CASSSLDFTGELFF. Written as DNA, the CDR3 is TGCGCCAGCAGCTCACTAGACTTCACCGGGGAGCTGTTTTTT.